This passage covers 26 T cell receptor beta chains from one sample sequenced in a study of blood T cell repertoires in COVID-19. Measured with immunoSEQ multiplex PCR; TCRdb has only the in-frame clones, and not every one. The sample holds fewer than 200,000 clones, 88% seen once. The material sequenced was PBMCs or T cells enriched from blood (not recorded which). The source of these receptors is a young woman who had recovered from COVID-19.

The genes are TRBV6-5 and TRBJ2-1, with TRBD2 matching 8 bases. V shed 3 bases and J 4 bases; nucleotides not matched to a gene: 2. Looked up from germline, CDR1 is MNHEY and CDR2 is SVGAGI. This CDR3 has 14 residues. The CDR3 coding sequence is TGTGCCAGCAGTTATAGCGGGATTTACAATGAGCAGTTCTTC. This codes for CASSYSGIYNEQFF.

The rearrangement links TRBV11-3 to TRBJ2-1; 12 nucleotides align to TRBD2. CDR1 SGHNT and CDR2 YENEEA come from the germline V gene. J was trimmed by 7 bases and V by 5 bases; bases with no gene match: 15. The CDR3 loop spans 18 amino acids. In nucleotides, the CDR3 is TGTGCCAGCAGCATGGGACTAGCGGGCCGACTCAAATCTAATGAGCAGTTCTTC. It yields the protein CASSMGLAGRLKSNEQFF.

This rearrangement joins TRBV27 to TRBJ2-7, with 10 bases matching TRBD1. CDR3 length: 14 residues. Germline CDR1 is MNHEY and CDR2 is SMNVEV (reference sequence). V gave up 4 bases and J gave up 3 bases; unmatched junction bases: 3. DNA for the CDR3: TGTGCCAGCAGTTCACGGACAGGGGGCTACGAGCAGTACTTC. Translated: CASSSRTGGYEQYF.

The rearrangement links TRBV10-3 to TRBJ2-7; tentative D call: TRBD1 (5 bases). Germline CDR1 is ENHRY and CDR2 is SYGVKD. The V and J ends lost 4 bases and 7 bases respectively, with 20 bases between them. The CDR3 sequence is 15 residues long. The DNA of the CDR3 is TGTGCCATCAGTGGGTCTGGGGCCCTCTTTCTGGAGCAGTACTTC. Translation gives CAISGSGALFLEQYF.

The chain couples TRBV29-1 to TRBJ2-1, with 13 nucleotides matching TRBD2. The CDR3 runs 17 residues. CDR1 is SQVTM and CDR2 is ANQGSEA in the germline V gene. Unmatched junction bases numbered 17, after V lost 7 bases and J lost 8 bases. The CDR3 DNA reads as TGCAGCGCCGCAGGACTAGCGGGAGTTATGGAAGTCGATGAGCAGTTCTTC. Translation gives CSAAGLAGVMEVDEQFF.

V is TRBV9 and J is TRBJ2-3; TRBD2 agrees at 9 bases. The CDR3 totals 16 residues. CDR1 and CDR2 from the germline V gene are SGDLS and YYNGEE. V lost 2 bases to trimming and J lost 0 bases; unmatched junction nucleotides: 4. The CDR3, as DNA: TGTGCCAGCAGCGTGCTGGCGGGAGGGAGCACAGATACGCAGTATTTT. Its translation: CASSVLAGGSTDTQYF.

The V call is TRBV20-1, the J call TRBJ2-7; 10 nucleotides line up with TRBD2. CDR1 and CDR2 (germline): DFQATT, SNEGSKA (reference sequence). CDR3 size: 11 residues. The CDR3 DNA reads TGCACAGGACTAGCGGACTACGAGCAGTACTTC. It specifies CTGLADYEQYF.

This chain joins TRBV10-2 and TRBJ1-1; TRBD1 matches at 10 bases. CDR3 size: 15 residues. The junction had 4 bases not matched to a gene; V was cut back by 6 bases and J by 0 bases. Germline V CDR1 and CDR2: WSHSY, SAAADI. The CDR3 is CASRGQGLMNTEAFF. The CDR3 DNA sequence: TGCGCCAGCAGGGGACAGGGGCTCATGAACACTGAAGCTTTCTTT.

The V and J genes are TRBV7-8 and TRBJ2-7, with D hard to call. The CDR3 loop spans 14 amino acids. Germline lookup yields CDR1 SGHVS and CDR2 FQNEAQ. Trimming left V 0 bases short and J 0 bases short, with 6 bases between. In DNA, the CDR3 is TGTGCCAGCAGCTTAGCGGCATCCTCCTACGAGCAGTACTTC. This sequence encodes CASSLAASSYEQYF.

The chain recombines TRBV4-1 with TRBJ1-1, with TRBD1 identical over 8 bases. Germline loops: CDR1 MGHRA, CDR2 YSYEKL. This CDR3 is 16 amino acids long. J was trimmed by 0 bases and V by 3 bases; bases with no gene match: 6. In nucleotides, the CDR3 is TGCGCCAGCAGCCAGCGGACAGGGTTCATGAACACTGAAGCTTTCTTT. Amino acids: CASSQRTGFMNTEAFF.

This clone was seen a few times. The V call is TRBV28, the J call TRBJ1-2; possibly TRBD1 for D (6 bases). The V end was cut by 1 base, the J end by 6 bases, with 12 bases between. The CDR3 has 14 amino acids. The germline gives CDR1 MDHEN, CDR2 SYDVKM. The CDR3 protein is CASSLYPGVDGYTF. CDR3 nucleotide sequence: TGTGCCAGCAGTTTATATCCAGGGGTGGATGGCTACACCTTC.

The chain has TRBV19 and TRBJ2-2, with D tentatively TRBD2 (6 bases). The germline V gene has CDR1 LNHDA and CDR2 SQIVND (reference sequence). V was clipped by 11 bases and J by 2 bases, with 12 bases between them. The CDR3 sequence is 13 residues long. CDR3 DNA: TGTGCCGCGGGAAGGGGTAACACCGGGGAGCTGTTTTTT. Its protein product is CAAGRGNTGELFF.

The rearrangement links TRBV7-8 to TRBJ1-4; 9 positions match TRBD1. V gave up 3 bases and J gave up 6 bases; unmatched junction bases: 2. The CDR3 loop spans 14 amino acids. Germline CDR1 SGHVS, CDR2 FQNEAQ. CDR3 sequence: CASSFRDRDEKLFF. DNA for the CDR3: TGTGCCAGCAGCTTCCGGGACAGGGATGAAAAACTGTTTTTT.

V is TRBV21-1 and J is TRBJ1-5; the DNA was not used to check the table's D call, TRBD1. TRBV21-1 is an annotated pseudogene. The length of the CDR3 is 14 residues. This CDR3 is CASSAEQGNQPQHF. Written as DNA, the CDR3 is TGTGCCAGCAGCGCCGAACAGGGGAATCAGCCCCAGCATTTT.

The J gene is TRBJ2-5, the V gene TRBV24-1; D may be TRBD1 (6 bases). Germline lookup yields CDR1 KGHDR and CDR2 SFDVKD. The CDR3 is 15 residues long. The V and J ends lost 7 bases and 0 bases respectively, with 14 bases between them. The CDR3 is CATRSSAGDQETQYF. Written as DNA, the CDR3 is TGTGCCACCAGGTCTTCTGCAGGGGACCAAGAGACCCAGTACTTC.

The genes are TRBV20-1 and TRBJ2-5, with D possibly being TRBD2 (6 bases). With 5 bases removed from V and 4 bases from J, the gap between germline ends came to 8 bases. In germline, CDR1 is DFQATT, CDR2 SNEGSKA (reference sequence). This CDR3 is 11 amino acids long. The CDR3 region is CSAGGRETQYF. In DNA, the CDR3 is TGCAGTGCTGGGGGGAGAGAGACCCAGTACTTC.

Only a few counts were recorded for this clone. This chain connects TRBV19 to TRBJ1-2, with 8 nucleotides matching TRBD1. Germline assignment: CDR1 LNHDA and CDR2 SQIVND (reference sequence). V trimming: 6 bases; J trimming: 7 bases; junction bases outside the gene matches: 7. CDR3 length: 13 amino acids. The CDR3 reads CASSDRGVGGYTF. CDR3 sequence (DNA): TGTGCCAGTAGCGACAGGGGTGTTGGTGGCTACACCTTC.

This clone has more than one count but fewer than ten. The genes are TRBV6-5 and TRBJ2-7; 7 positions match TRBD1. CDR3 length: 15 residues. Germline lookup yields CDR1 MNHEY and CDR2 SVGAGI. V shed 6 bases and J 2 bases; nucleotides not matched to a gene: 10. CDR3 region: CASRFSGTEAYEQYF. The CDR3 DNA follows: TGTGCCAGCAGGTTTTCCGGGACAGAGGCCTACGAGCAGTACTTC.

The V and J genes are TRBV2 and TRBJ1-2, with D possibly being TRBD1 (6 bases). V was cut by 9 bases and J by 3 bases, with 17 bases left in between. From germline, CDR1 is SNHLY and CDR2 FYNNEI. The CDR3 is made up of 14 amino acids. In nucleotides, the CDR3 is TGTGCCAGATCTCAAGGGGGATCTGACTATGGCTACACCTTC. Encoded protein: CARSQGGSDYGYTF. Combining the CDR3 with reference TRBV2 and TRBJ1-2 gives the whole variable domain EPEVTQTPSHQVTQMGQEVILRCVPISNHLYFYWYRQILGQKVEFLVSFYNNEISEKSEIFDDQFSVERPDGSNFTLKIRSTKLEDSAMYFCARSQGGSDYGYTFGSGTRLTVV.

As DNA, the CDR3 is TGTGCCAGCAGTGAAGGGCCCCCCCTCACAGATACGCAGTATTTT. This sequence encodes CASSEGPPLTDTQYF. The rearrangement uses TRBV2 and TRBJ2-3; D gene unclear. The CDR3 has 15 amino acids. Trimming took 1 base from V and 2 from J, leaving 10 bases between them. CDR1 SNHLY and CDR2 FYNNEI come from the germline V gene.

This chain uses TRBV9 with TRBJ2-1; TRBD1 matches at 7 bases. This CDR3 comprises 14 residues. Germline V gene lookup returns CDR1 SGDLS and CDR2 YYNGEE. Trimming at V came to 0 bases and at J to 9 bases, leaving 6 bases not matched to a gene. The DNA for the CDR3 is TGTGCCAGCAGCGTAGATGAGTGGACAGGTGAGCAGTTCTTC. It encodes CASSVDEWTGEQFF.

The V call is TRBV6-5, the J call TRBJ1-2, with TRBD1 identical over 7 bases. Germline lookup yields CDR1 MNHEY and CDR2 SVGAGI. The CDR3 consists of 16 residues. V was pared by 0 bases and J by 1 base, with 5 bases of the junction left unmatched. CDR3 region: CASSYSGQPLNYGYTF. CDR3 bases: TGTGCCAGCAGTTACTCGGGACAGCCCCTTAACTATGGCTACACCTTC.

The rearrangement uses TRBV6-6 and TRBJ2-7; TRBD1 agrees at 9 bases. Germline CDR1 MNHNY, CDR2 SVGAGI (reference sequence). After removal of 6 bases from V and 0 bases from J, the junction contained 6 bases not matched to a gene. The CDR3 runs to 15 residues. CDR3 in amino acids: CASRPGTGSSYEQYF. The CDR3 nucleotides are TGTGCCAGCAGACCCGGGACAGGGAGCTCCTACGAGCAGTACTTC.

The chain employs TRBV6-5 and TRBJ2-5, with a tentative D call TRBD1 (5 bases). V was clipped by 11 bases and J by 2 bases, with 15 bases between them. Germline values: CDR1 MNHEY, CDR2 SVGAGI. The CDR3 consists of 13 residues. CDR3 DNA: TGTGCCGGAAGAGTGACAGCGCAAGAGACCCAGTACTTC. Translating gives CAGRVTAQETQYF.

This chain connects TRBV2 to TRBJ2-3, with D maybe TRBD2 (6 bases). V gave up 3 bases and J gave up 1 base, with 11 bases separating them. Germline CDR1 reads SNHLY; CDR2 reads FYNNEI. There are 15 residues in the CDR3. The CDR3 protein is CASSDLGEGTDTQYF. In DNA form, the CDR3 reads TGTGCCAGCAGTGACCTCGGGGAGGGCACAGATACGCAGTATTTT.

This clone was seen a few times. This rearrangement joins TRBV28 to TRBJ1-1; D is unresolved. CDR1 and CDR2 from the germline V gene are MDHEN and SYDVKM. The CDR3 has 15 amino acids. Trimming removed 5 bases from V and 1 base from J, with 14 bases in between. CDR3 sequence reads: CASSVMWASNTEAFF. Written as DNA, the CDR3 is TGTGCCAGCAGTGTAATGTGGGCCTCGAACACTGAAGCTTTCTTT.